This T cell receptor (beta chain) appears in the sequencing data of a study of blood T cell repertoires in COVID-19. V shed 5 bases and J shed 5 bases, with 10 bases lying between them. The CDR3 extends over 13 amino acids. Germline CDR1 MNHEY, CDR2 SVGAGI. Generated by immunoSEQ multiplex PCR, the TCRdb table keeps only in-frame clones and is missing some. The top ten clones hold about 3% of a sample with approximately 15,000 clones, roughly nine tenths of them seen once. The chain employs TRBV6-5 and TRBJ1-5; no reliable D call. The receptor's source is a human donor in a cohort sampled during active COVID-19. The specimen was peripheral blood. CDR3 DNA sequence: TGTGCCAGCAGTCTTACCCGGGATCAGCCCCAGCATTTT. Amino acids: CASSLTRDQPQHF.